Listed below are T cell receptor beta chains from one sample, sequenced in a study of vaccination effects on CD4 cells after COVID-19. Using immunoSEQ multiplex PCR, the repertoire was profiled, and TCRdb retains in-frame clones only, with some absent. Here the sample spans some 30,000 clones, more than 65% being singletons. Their antigen targets remain unknown. The sample here was CD4+ T cells from PBMCs cultured with HCoV-229E spike peptides, taken after COVID-19 vaccination. These receptors were collected from a human donor who received a COVID-19 vaccine. Both conserved end residues are trimmed from each CDR3. A row's size may be missing; if present it is once, few, many or a size class.

TRBJ2-7	.	13	TRBV11-2	ASSLGGTGWHEQY
TRBJ1-1	.	12	TRBV4-2	ASSQGPENTEAF
TRBJ1-3	.	15	TRBV18	ASSPTTGGQPGNTIY
TRBJ1-5	.	12	TRBV3-1/TRBV3-2	ASSQLRGRQPQH
TRBJ1-1	.	12	TRBV11-2	ASSLGARDTEAF
TRBJ2-1	.	13	TRBV6-5	ASSYSGGVWTEQF
TRBJ1-6	.	19	TRBV30	AWSVLYSAIFPGSYNSPLH
TRBJ2-7	.	12	TRBV6-5	ASSNDRGPYEQY
TRBJ1-5	few	15	TRBV6-2/TRBV6-3	ASSYSTGAQGNQPQH
TRBJ2-3	.	11	TRBV6-1	ASSEARVDTQY
TRBJ2-3	.	14	TRBV11-2	ASNWGTSGSTDTQY
TRBJ2-7	.	11	TRBV5-6	ASSLAGFGEQY
TRBJ2-5	.	12	TRBV7-8	ASSLGRGQETQY
TRBJ2-3	.	12	TRBV6-2/TRBV6-3	ASSYGTSRYTQY
TRBJ2-3	.	14	TRBV7-8	ASSLAARGGWNTQY
TRBJ1-3	few	14	TRBV2	ASSERDPRSGNTIY
TRBJ2-3	.	14	TRBV7-8	ASSLLSGALTDTQY